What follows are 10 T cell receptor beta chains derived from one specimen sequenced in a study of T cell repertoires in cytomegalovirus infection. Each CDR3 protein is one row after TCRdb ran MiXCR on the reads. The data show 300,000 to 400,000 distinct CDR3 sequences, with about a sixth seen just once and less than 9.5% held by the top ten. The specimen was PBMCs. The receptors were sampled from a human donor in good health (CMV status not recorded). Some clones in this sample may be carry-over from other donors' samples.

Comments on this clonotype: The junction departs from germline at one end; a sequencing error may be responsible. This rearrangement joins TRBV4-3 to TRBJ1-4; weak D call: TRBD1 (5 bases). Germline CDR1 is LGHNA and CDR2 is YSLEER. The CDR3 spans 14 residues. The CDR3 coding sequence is TGCGCCAGCAGCCAAGTTCTTGAGAGGGGTTCAGGCATTTTT. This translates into CASSQVLERGSGIF.

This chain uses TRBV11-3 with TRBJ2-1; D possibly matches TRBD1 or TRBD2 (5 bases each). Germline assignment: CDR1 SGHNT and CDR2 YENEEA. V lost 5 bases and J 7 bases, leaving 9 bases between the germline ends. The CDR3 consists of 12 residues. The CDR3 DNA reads TGTGCCAGCAGCAGGGGAGTGAATGAGCAGTTCTTC. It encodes CASSRGVNEQFF.

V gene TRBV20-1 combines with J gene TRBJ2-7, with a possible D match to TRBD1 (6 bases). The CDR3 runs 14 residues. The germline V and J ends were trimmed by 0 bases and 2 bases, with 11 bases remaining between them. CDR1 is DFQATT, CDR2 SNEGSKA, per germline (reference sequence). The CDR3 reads CSARDQGTAYEQYF. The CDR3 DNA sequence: TGCAGTGCTAGAGATCAGGGGACGGCCTACGAGCAGTACTTC.

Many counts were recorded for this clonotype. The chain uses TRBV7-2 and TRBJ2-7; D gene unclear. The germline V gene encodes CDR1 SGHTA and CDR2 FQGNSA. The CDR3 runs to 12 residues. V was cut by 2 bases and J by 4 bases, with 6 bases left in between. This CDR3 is CASSLMDYEQYF. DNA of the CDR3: TGTGCCAGCAGCTTAATGGATTACGAGCAGTACTTC.

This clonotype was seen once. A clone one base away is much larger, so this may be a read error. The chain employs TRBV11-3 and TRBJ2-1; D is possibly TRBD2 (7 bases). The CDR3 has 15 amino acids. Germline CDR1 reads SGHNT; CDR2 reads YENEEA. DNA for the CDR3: TGTGTCAGCAGCTTAGGCGGGGGCGAGTACAATGAGCAGTTCTTC. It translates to CVSSLGGGEYNEQFF.

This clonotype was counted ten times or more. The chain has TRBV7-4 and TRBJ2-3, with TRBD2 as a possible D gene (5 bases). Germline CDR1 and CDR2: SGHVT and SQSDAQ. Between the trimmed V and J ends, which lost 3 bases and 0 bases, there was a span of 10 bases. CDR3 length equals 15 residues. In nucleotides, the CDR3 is TGTGCCAGCAGCTTCCAGCGGCTGAGCACAGATACGCAGTATTTT. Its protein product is CASSFQRLSTDTQYF.

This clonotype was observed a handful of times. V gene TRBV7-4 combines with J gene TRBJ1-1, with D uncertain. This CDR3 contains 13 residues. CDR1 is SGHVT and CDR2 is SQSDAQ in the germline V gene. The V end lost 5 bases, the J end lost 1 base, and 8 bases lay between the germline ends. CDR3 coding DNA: TGTGCCAGCAGCCGTCATGGGAACACTGAAGCTTTCTTT. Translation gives CASSRHGNTEAFF. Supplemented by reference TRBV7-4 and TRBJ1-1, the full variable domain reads GAGVSQSPRYKVAKRGRDVALRCDSISGHVTLYWYRQTLGQGSEVLTYSQSDAQRDKSGRPSGRFSAERPERSVSTLKIQRTEQGDSAVYLCASSRHGNTEAFFGQGTRLTVV.

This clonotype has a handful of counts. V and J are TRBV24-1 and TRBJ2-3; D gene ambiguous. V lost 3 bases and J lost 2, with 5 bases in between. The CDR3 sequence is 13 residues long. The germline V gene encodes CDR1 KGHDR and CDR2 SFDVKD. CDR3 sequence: CATSDGDTDTQYF. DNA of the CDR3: TGTGCCACCAGTGATGGTGACACAGATACGCAGTATTTT.

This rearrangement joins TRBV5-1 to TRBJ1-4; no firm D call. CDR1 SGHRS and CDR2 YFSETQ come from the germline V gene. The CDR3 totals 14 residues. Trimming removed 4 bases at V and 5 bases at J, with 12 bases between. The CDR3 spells CASSQNAENEKLFF. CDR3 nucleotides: TGCGCCAGCAGCCAGAACGCAGAGAATGAAAAACTGTTTTTT.

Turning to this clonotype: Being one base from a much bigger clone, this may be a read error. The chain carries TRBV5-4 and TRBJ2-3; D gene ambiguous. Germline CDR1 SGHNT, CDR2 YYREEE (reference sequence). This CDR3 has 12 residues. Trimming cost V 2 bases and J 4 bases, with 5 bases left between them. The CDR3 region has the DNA TGTGCCAGCAGCTTCATGTCAGATACGCAGTATTTT. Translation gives CASSFMSDTQYF.